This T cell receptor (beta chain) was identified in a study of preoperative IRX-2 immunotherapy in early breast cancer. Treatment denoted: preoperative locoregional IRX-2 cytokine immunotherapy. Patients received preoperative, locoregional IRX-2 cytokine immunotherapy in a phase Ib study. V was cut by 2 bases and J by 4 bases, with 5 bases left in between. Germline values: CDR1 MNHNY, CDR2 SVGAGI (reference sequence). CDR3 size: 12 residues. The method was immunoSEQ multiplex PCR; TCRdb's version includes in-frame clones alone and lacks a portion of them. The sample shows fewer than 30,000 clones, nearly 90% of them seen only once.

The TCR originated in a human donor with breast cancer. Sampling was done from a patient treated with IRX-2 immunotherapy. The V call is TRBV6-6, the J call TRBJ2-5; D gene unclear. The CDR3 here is CASSYERETQYF. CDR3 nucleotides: TGTGCCAGCAGTTACGAGAGAGAGACCCAGTACTTC.